This T cell receptor (beta chain) is from a study of neurological immune-mediated disorders. Across the study: There were around 35 multiple sclerosis patients; 31 were relapsing-remitting and 3 were secondary progressive.

The authors produced cDNA by 5'RACE using 10-nucleotide random UMIs. The yield of each sequencing run was over 180 million TCR-beta sequences from 15-18 subjects. Each CDR3 protein is one row after TCRdb ran MiXCR on the 5' RACE reads. This table has 69,000 or so distinct CDR3 sequences, approximately 5% appearing once. The sample holds many counts of this clonotype. The CDR3 runs 14 residues. V trimming: 6 bases; J trimming: 4 bases; junction bases outside the gene matches: 2. Germline lookup yields CDR1 LGHDT and CDR2 YNNKEL (reference sequence). This receptor was obtained from a woman aged 70-85 years with multiple sclerosis. This chain links TRBV3-1 with TRBJ2-4, with TRBD2 matching 11 bases. The sequenced material came from PBMCs. The CDR3 nucleotides read TGTGCCAGCAGGGGGACTAGCGGAAAAAACATTCAGTACTTC. Translating gives CASRGTSGKNIQYF.